One and the same sample provided the 28 T cell receptor beta chains below, sequenced in a study of shared clonotypes between healthy human individuals. Repertoires were generated with immunoSEQ multiplex PCR, while TCRdb's copy carries only in-frame clones and drops some. The sample has 450,000 to 500,000 clones, over 70% seen once. The specimen was PBMCs. Receptors were obtained from a woman between 40 and 50 years old in good health. Some clones in this sample may be carry-over from other donors' samples.

A remark on this clone: Since a far larger clone is one base different, this is likely a read error. The sample contains more than one DNA sequence encoding this CDR3. This chain connects TRBV4-1 to TRBJ1-5, with a possible D match to TRBD1 (6 bases). The germline V gene has CDR1 MGHRA and CDR2 YSYEKL. V was clipped by 1 base and J by 4 bases, with 14 bases between them. The CDR3 runs 16 residues. The CDR3 DNA is TGCGCCAGCAGCCAAGGGACAGCTGATAGTAATCAGCCCCAGCATTTT. Translation gives CASSQGTADSNQPQHF.

The chain has TRBV6-1 and TRBJ1-4; 7 bases are a match to TRBD1. This CDR3 spans 16 amino acids. CDR1 and CDR2 (germline): MNHNS, SASEGT. The V and J ends lost 3 bases and 1 base, in that order; junction bases with no gene match: 5. The CDR3 coding sequence is TGTGCCAGCAGTGATAACAGGGGAGGAACTAATGAAAAACTGTTTTTT. As protein: CASSDNRGGTNEKLFF.

This chain connects TRBV25-1 to TRBJ2-2; either TRBD1 or TRBD2 may supply D (5 bases each). Deletions cut 4 bases from V and 5 bases from J, with 17 bases between. The CDR3 length is 16 residues. Germline CDR1 is MGHDK and CDR2 is SYGVNS. The CDR3 DNA reads TGTGCCAGCAGTGCAGGGCCTCGGGGATATACCGGGGAGCTGTTTTTT. It encodes CASSAGPRGYTGELFF.

The gene calls are TRBV21-1 and TRBJ1-1; the table's TRBD1 call for D was not verified on the DNA. TRBV21-1 is reported as a pseudogene. This CDR3 region has 15 residues. CDR3 in amino acids: CASSMPRGKNTEAFF. The DNA of the CDR3 is TGTGCCAGCAGCATGCCCAGGGGAAAGAACACTGAAGCTTTCTTT.

V usage is TRBV27 and J usage is TRBJ2-1, with a weak D call TRBD1 (5 bases). Looked up from germline, CDR1 is MNHEY and CDR2 is SMNVEV (reference sequence). The CDR3 is made up of 16 amino acids. Trimming took off 5 bases at V and 11 bases at J, with 25 bases between the two ends. The CDR3 reads CASSPRPPYQGSKQFF. In DNA, the CDR3 is TGTGCCAGCAGTCCAAGGCCCCCCTACCAGGGCTCCAAGCAGTTCTTC.

This clone appeared a single time. The gene calls are TRBV4-3 and TRBJ1-1; no clear D. Germline V lookup: CDR1 LGHNA, CDR2 YSLEER. This CDR3 has 14 amino acids. The V end was cut by 1 base, the J end by 4 bases, with 10 bases between. The CDR3 DNA follows: TGCGCCAGCAGCCAAGTTAAGGGCGGCACTGAAGCTTTCTTT. Its translation: CASSQVKGGTEAFF.

Notes on this clone: This is likely an artifact of a read error, given a far larger clone one base away. The chain uses TRBV15 and TRBJ2-7; a weak D match, TRBD1 (5 bases). Germline CDR1 is LNHNV and CDR2 is YYDKDF (reference sequence). This CDR3 spans 14 amino acids. Trimming stripped 0 bases from V and 7 bases from J, with 13 bases between. CDR3 sequence reads: CATSREGLPGEQYF. Written as DNA, the CDR3 is TGTGCCACCAGCAGAGAGGGGCTACCTGGGGAGCAGTACTTC.

CDR3 sequence reads: CASSFNPLVAKNIQYF. The DNA of the CDR3 is TGTGCCAGCAGCTTCAACCCCTTAGTAGCCAAAAACATTCAGTACTTC. The chain uses TRBV5-7 and TRBJ2-4; D is ambiguous. TRBV5-7 is classed as an ORF, of uncertain function. Trimming pared 2 bases from V and 0 bases from J, leaving 12 bases between. CDR3 length: 16 amino acids.

As regards this clone: The likely explanation is a read error, given a far larger clone one base away. The chain employs TRBV30 and TRBJ2-2; 7 bases are a match to TRBD1. Germline V gene data show CDR1 as GTSNPN and CDR2 as SVGIG (reference sequence). The V and J ends lost 6 bases and 6 bases, in that order; junction bases with no gene match: 13. CDR3 length equals 15 residues. For the CDR3, the DNA is TGTGCCTGTAGTATGACGACAGGGCGTCCCGGGGAGCTGTTTTTT. The encoded protein is CACSMTTGRPGELFF.

This sequence joins TRBV7-6 and TRBJ2-1; no clear D gene. The CDR3 sequence is 14 residues long. The V and J ends lost 1 base and 8 bases respectively, with 12 bases between them. The germline CDR1 and CDR2 sequences are SGHVS and FNYEAQ. The CDR3 bases are TGTGCCAGCAGCTTAGGGCCCTGGGGTTATGAGCAGTTCTTC. Encoded protein: CASSLGPWGYEQFF.

Only one count was recorded for this clone. This sequence joins TRBV18 and TRBJ2-1; tentative D call: TRBD1 (5 bases). Germline assignment: CDR1 KGHSH and CDR2 LQKENI. The CDR3 runs to 15 residues. Trimming took off 3 bases at V and 2 bases at J, with 11 bases between the two ends. CDR3 sequence: CASSPLSTAYNEQFF. Written as DNA, the CDR3 is TGTGCCAGCTCACCCTTGTCGACAGCCTACAATGAGCAGTTCTTC. Combining the CDR3 with reference TRBV18 and TRBJ2-1 gives the whole variable domain NAGVMQNPRHLVRRRGQEARLRCSPMKGHSHVYWYRQLPEEGLKFMVYLQKENIIDESGMPKERFSAEFPKEGPSILRIQQVVRGDSAAYFCASSPLSTAYNEQFFGPGTRLTVL.

This chain connects TRBV6-6 to TRBJ2-1; unclear D gene. In germline, CDR1 is MNHNY, CDR2 SVGAGI (reference sequence). V was trimmed by 0 bases and J by 0 bases, leaving 3 bases between them. The CDR3 runs 14 residues. The CDR3 sequence is CASSYSSSYNEQFF. The CDR3, as DNA: TGTGCCAGCAGTTACTCAAGCTCCTACAATGAGCAGTTCTTC.

The rearrangement links TRBV7-2 to TRBJ1-5, with 7 bases fitting TRBD1. Germline V gives CDR1 SGHTA, CDR2 FQGNSA. V was clipped by 5 bases and J by 1 base; unmatched bases: 5. The CDR3 consists of 15 residues. DNA for the CDR3: TGTGCCAGCAGCCCACGACAGGGAAGCAATCAGCCCCAGCATTTT. Its translation: CASSPRQGSNQPQHF.

With regard to this clone: A far larger clone is only one base removed, so a read error is likely. The identical CDR3 is also encoded by other nucleotide sequences in the sample. The V gene is TRBV5-1, the J gene TRBJ2-2; the match to TRBD2 covers 9 bases. CDR1 SGHRS and CDR2 YFSETQ come from the germline V gene. Trimming at V came to 4 bases and at J to 3 bases, leaving 7 bases not matched to a gene. This CDR3 spans 16 amino acids. The CDR3 is CASSPSGRTDTGELFF. As DNA, the CDR3 is TGCGCCAGCAGCCCCAGCGGGAGGACGGACACCGGGGAGCTGTTTTTT.

This sequence joins TRBV9 and TRBJ1-3; D is undetermined. The germline V and J ends were trimmed by 6 bases and 0 bases, with 16 bases remaining between them. The CDR3 contains 16 residues. Germline V gene lookup returns CDR1 SGDLS and CDR2 YYNGEE. CDR3 DNA sequence: TGTGCCAGCATCCCCCTCCCCGGGCGCTCTGGAAACACCATATATTTT. It translates to CASIPLPGRSGNTIYF.

This rearrangement joins TRBV11-2 to TRBJ2-6, with D perhaps matching TRBD2 (5 bases). The CDR3 extends over 15 amino acids. Germline V gene sequence: CDR1 SGHAT, CDR2 FQNNGV. Between the trimmed V and J ends, which lost 1 base and 2 bases, there was a span of 6 bases. The CDR3 nucleotides read TGTGCCAGCAGCTTAGTGGGAGCTGGGGCCAACGTCCTGACTTTC. It is translated as CASSLVGAGANVLTF.

The chain couples TRBV4-1 to TRBJ2-6; a possible D gene is TRBD1 (5 bases). The CDR3 consists of 17 residues. Trimming cost V 4 bases and J 0 bases, with 13 bases left between them. Germline V gene data show CDR1 as MGHRA and CDR2 as YSYEKL. CDR3 bases: TGCGCCAGCAGCCCAGGGAAGGCCCACTCTGGGGCCAACGTCCTGACTTTC. Its translation: CASSPGKAHSGANVLTF.

This clone showed up just once. One end of the junction does not line up with germline, which may come from a read error. The chain couples TRBV7-8 to TRBJ2-7; no firm D call. The CDR3 spans 13 residues. Germline CDR1 SGHVS, CDR2 FQNEAQ. CDR3 protein: CASNLAPAYEQYF. CDR3 nucleotide sequence: TGTGCCAGCAACTTAGCCCCAGCCTACGAGCAGTACTTC.

The chain couples TRBV11-2 to TRBJ2-3; D unclear. V shed 1 base and J shed 0 bases, with 17 bases lying between them. Germline-derived CDR1 and CDR2 are SGHAT and FQNNGV. This CDR3 has 18 amino acids. The CDR3 spells CASSLGGARYSSTDTQYF. The CDR3 nucleotides read TGTGCCAGCAGCTTAGGTGGCGCGAGATACTCTAGCACAGATACGCAGTATTTT.

Details on this clone: A much larger clone lies one base from this, so it may be a read error. This chain connects TRBV2 to TRBJ2-5; the D is unclear. V was shortened by 4 bases and J by 0 bases, with 9 bases between the two germline ends. The CDR3 contains 14 residues. The germline V gene encodes CDR1 SNHLY and CDR2 FYNNEI. The CDR3 loop is CASSAGQHQETQYF. DNA for the CDR3: TGTGCCAGCAGTGCCGGGCAGCACCAAGAGACCCAGTACTTC.

This clone was recorded a few times. The chain couples TRBV11-2 to TRBJ2-4, with 7 bases matching TRBD2. The CDR3 sequence is 15 residues long. J gave up 8 bases and V 0 bases, and 7 bases lay outside the gene matches. Germline V CDR1 and CDR2: SGHAT, FQNNGV. The CDR3: CASSLDSSGGDIQYF. The CDR3 DNA reads TGTGCCAGCAGCTTAGATTCGTCGGGGGGAGACATTCAGTACTTC. Looking up the rest from reference TRBV11-2 and TRBJ2-4 gives the full variable domain: EAGVAQSPRYKIIEKRQSVAFWCNPISGHATLYWYQQILGQGPKLLIQFQNNGVVDDSQLPKDRFSAERLKGVDSTLKIQPAKLEDSAVYLCASSLDSSGGDIQYFGAGTRLSVL.

This clone was seen once. The V call is TRBV13, the J call TRBJ2-7, with D perhaps being TRBD1 or TRBD2 (5 bases each). V was cut by 5 bases and J by 1 base, with 9 bases left in between. The CDR3 length is 13 residues. Per germline, CDR1 PRHDT and CDR2 FYEKMQ (reference sequence). CDR3 sequence (DNA): TGTGCCAGCAGCCCCGGGGCATCCTACGAGCAGTACTTC. Protein product: CASSPGASYEQYF.

The rearrangement uses TRBV21-1 and TRBJ2-7; the D segment call TRBD2 is taken from the table without a DNA check. TRBV21-1 is designated a pseudogene. The CDR3 contains 17 residues. The CDR3 DNA sequence: TGTGCCAGCAGCAGCGAAAGGACTAGCGGGGCCACCTACGAGCAGTACTTC. Its protein product is CASSSERTSGATYEQYF.

The rearrangement joins TRBV5-1 to TRBJ1-2; the D is unclear. Germline CDR1 SGHRS, CDR2 YFSETQ. The CDR3 totals 14 residues. V lost 5 bases to trimming and J lost 4 bases, with 15 bases between them. Written as DNA, the CDR3 is TGCGCCAGCAGTCCCGGTGGAGAGTCCTATGGCTACACCTTC. It encodes CASSPGGESYGYTF. Based on the CDR3 plus reference TRBV5-1 and TRBJ1-2, the full variable domain is KAGVTQTPRYLIKTRGQQVTLSCSPISGHRSVSWYQQTPGQGLQFLFEYFSETQRNKGNFPGRFSGRQFSNSRSEMNVSTLELGDSALYLCASSPGGESYGYTFGSGTRLTVV.

In this sample, this clone turned up once. This chain connects TRBV29-1 to TRBJ1-2; D gene ambiguous. The CDR3 loop spans 12 amino acids. Germline V gives CDR1 SQVTM, CDR2 ANQGSEA. Trimming took 3 bases from V and 2 from J, leaving 7 bases between them. As DNA, the CDR3 is TGCAGCGTTGATAGGCAGAACTATGGCTACACCTTC. This gives the protein CSVDRQNYGYTF.

This clone has a handful of counts. CDR3: CASSLVSVANTGELFF. The DNA for the CDR3 is TGCGCCAGCAGCTTGGTGAGTGTCGCGAACACCGGGGAGCTGTTTTTT. The rearrangement joins TRBV5-1 to TRBJ2-2; D is unresolved. There are 16 residues in the CDR3. Germline lookup yields CDR1 SGHRS and CDR2 YFSETQ. Trimming cost V 0 bases and J 0 bases, with 9 bases left between them. Complete variable domain (other parts from reference TRBV5-1 and TRBJ2-2): KAGVTQTPRYLIKTRGQQVTLSCSPISGHRSVSWYQQTPGQGLQFLFEYFSETQRNKGNFPGRFSGRQFSNSRSEMNVSTLELGDSALYLCASSLVSVANTGELFFGEGSRLTVL.

V is TRBV2 and J is TRBJ2-1, with D unclear. The CDR3 has 15 amino acids. From germline, CDR1 is SNHLY and CDR2 FYNNEI. V lost 4 bases and J 5 bases, leaving 15 bases between the germline ends. The CDR3 here is CASSGGSSPDNEQFF. Written as DNA, the CDR3 is TGTGCCAGCAGTGGGGGTTCGTCGCCGGACAATGAGCAGTTCTTC. The variable domain in full, completed from reference TRBV2 and TRBJ2-1, reads EPEVTQTPSHQVTQMGQEVILRCVPISNHLYFYWYRQILGQKVEFLVSFYNNEISEKSEIFDDQFSVERPDGSNFTLKIRSTKLEDSAMYFCASSGGSSPDNEQFFGPGTRLTVL.

Comments on this clone: It differs at one base from a far larger clone, so likely a read error. Other DNA sequences in the same sample also yield this CDR3. The V and J genes are TRBV25-1 and TRBJ1-1; D possibly corresponds to TRBD1 (6 bases). The CDR3 runs 15 residues. Germline assignment: CDR1 MGHDK and CDR2 SYGVNS. CDR3 sequence (DNA): TGTGCCAGTGTCCCTGGGGGCGCGGGGAACACCGAAGCTTTCTTT. Protein product: CASVPGGAGNTEAFF.